This T cell receptor beta chain was retrieved from a study of patients and donors after allogeneic stem cell transplantation. Germline values: CDR1 SGHRS, CDR2 YFSETQ. The CDR3 loop spans 14 amino acids. The germline V and J ends were trimmed by 0 bases and 7 bases, with 11 bases remaining between them. From the RT-PCR reads, TCRdb called clonotypes with MiXCR, one entry per CDR3 protein. The sample includes about 200,000 distinct CDR3 sequences, roughly two fifths of them seen just once. The sequencing input was blood, either unsorted or a sorted T cell fraction (not recorded which). The sequence derives from a human donor who was either an allogeneic HSCT recipient or a stem cell or donor lymphocyte infusion donor (not recorded which). It is not recorded whose cells these are; they may come from a transplant donor. The V and J genes are TRBV5-1 and TRBJ2-1; weak D call: TRBD2 (6 bases). CDR3 coding DNA: TGCGCCAGCAGCTTGGAAGGCGGGATAAATGAGCAGTTCTTC. Protein sequence: CASSLEGGINEQFF.